This is a list of T cell receptor beta chains from one sample in a study of blood T cell repertoires in COVID-19. Method: immunoSEQ multiplex PCR; TCRdb's copy keeps in-frame clones and lacks some. This table holds more than 100,000 clones, about 81% found once. Material: peripheral blood. These receptors came from a woman older than 75 with acute or convalescent COVID-19. CDR3s include the opening cysteine and the closing phenylalanine or tryptophan. The order of the fields is V gene, J gene, D gene, clone size, CDR3 protein, CDR3 DNA. The D gene is left open where the match is weak. The listing skips clone size in some rows; elsewhere it reads once, few, many or a size class.

>TRBV7-9|TRBJ1-2|TRBD1|NA
CASSPYGQGFGYTF
TGTGCCAGCAGCCCTTACGGACAGGGTTTTGGCTACACCTTC
>TRBV18|TRBJ2-1|TRBD1|NA
CASSPGDRGFDEQFF
TGTGCCAGCTCACCCGGGGACAGGGGCTTCGATGAGCAGTTCTTC
>TRBV2|TRBJ1-2|TRBD1|once
CASSEDRGVGGYTF
TGTGCCAGCAGTGAAGACAGGGGTGTCGGTGGCTACACCTTC
>TRBV5-1|TRBJ1-2|NA|few
CASSLTGPYGYTF
TGCGCCAGCAGCTTGACAGGGCCCTATGGCTACACCTTC
>TRBV5-1|TRBJ2-7|TRBD1|NA
CASSLGQGLWYEQYF
TGCGCCAGCAGCTTGGGACAGGGATTATGGTACGAGCAGTACTTC
>TRBV3-1/TRBV3-2|TRBJ2-7|TRBD1|NA
CASSTHRGEQYF
TGTGCCAGCAGCACGCACAGGGGCGAGCAGTACTTC
>TRBV5-5|TRBJ2-2|TRBD1|NA
CASGNTGGYGTGELFF
TGTGCCAGCGGGAATACAGGGGGCTACGGCACCGGGGAGCTGTTTTTT
>TRBV19|TRBJ1-6|NA|NA
CASSIEQNNSPLHF
TGTGCCAGTAGTATCGAACAAAATAATTCACCCCTCCACTTT
>TRBV5-6|TRBJ1-2|TRBD1|NA
CASRMTGGLNGYTF
TGTGCCAGCAGGATGACAGGGGGTCTGAATGGCTACACCTTC
>TRBV10-3|TRBJ2-3|TRBD1|NA
CAISIAGTGTVEGTQYF
TGTGCCATCAGTATCGCCGGGACAGGGACAGTCGAAGGGACGCAGTATTTT
>TRBV7-2|TRBJ2-5|NA|NA
CASREHGDVAGETQYF
TGTGCCAGCAGGGAACATGGGGACGTCGCGGGGGAGACCCAGTACTTC
>TRBV7-9|TRBJ1-2|NA|NA
CASTFPGYGYTF
TGTGCCAGCACCTTCCCCGGCTATGGCTACACCTTC
>TRBV11-2|TRBJ1-1|NA|NA
CASSLVRGQANTEAFF
TGTGCCAGCAGCTTAGTACGCGGGCAGGCTAACACTGAAGCTTTCTTT
>TRBV6-5|TRBJ1-1|NA|NA
CASSFGWQSEAFF
TGTGCCAGCAGTTTTGGTTGGCAGTCTGAAGCTTTCTTT
>TRBV19|TRBJ1-2|TRBD1|NA
CASSRLDREVGYTF
TGTGCCAGTAGTAGACTTGACAGGGAGGTTGGCTACACCTTC
>TRBV3-1/TRBV3-2|TRBJ2-1|TRBD1|NA
CASSQGGQGNEQFF
TGTGCCAGCAGCCAGGGGGGACAGGGGAACGAGCAGTTCTTC
>TRBV6-5|TRBJ1-4|NA|NA
CASAAEHNEKLFF
TGTGCCAGCGCGGCAGAGCATAATGAAAAACTGTTTTTT
>TRBV2|TRBJ2-3|TRBD2|NA
CASRSAGGVDTQYF
TGTGCCAGCAGGTCAGCGGGAGGAGTAGATACGCAGTATTTT
>TRBV11-2|TRBJ1-6|TRBD1|NA
CASSLVPGGLSPLHF
TGTGCCAGCAGCTTAGTTCCAGGGGGCCTTTCACCCCTCCACTTT
>TRBV18|TRBJ1-2|NA|NA
CASSPELRGGDYGYTF
TGTGCCAGCTCACCGGAGCTCAGGGGCGGTGACTATGGCTACACCTTC